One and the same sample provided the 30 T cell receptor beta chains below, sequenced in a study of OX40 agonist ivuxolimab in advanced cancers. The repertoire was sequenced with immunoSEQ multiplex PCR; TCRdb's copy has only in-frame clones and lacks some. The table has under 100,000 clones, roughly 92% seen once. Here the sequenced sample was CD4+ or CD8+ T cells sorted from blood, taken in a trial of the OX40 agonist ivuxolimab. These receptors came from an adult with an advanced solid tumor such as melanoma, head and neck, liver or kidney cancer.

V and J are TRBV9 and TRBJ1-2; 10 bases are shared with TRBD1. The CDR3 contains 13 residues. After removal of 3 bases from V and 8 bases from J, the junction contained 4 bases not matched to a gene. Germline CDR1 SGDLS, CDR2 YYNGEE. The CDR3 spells CASSAGQGNGYTF. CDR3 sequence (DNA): TGTGCCAGCAGCGCGGGACAGGGGAACGGCTACACCTTC.

The CDR3 nucleotides are TGTGCCAGCCATTACAGGGTCTCTGGAAACACCATATATTTT. Protein product: CASHYRVSGNTIYF. The chain is built from TRBV19 and TRBJ1-3; a weak D match, TRBD1 (6 bases). The germline gives CDR1 LNHDA, CDR2 SQIVND (reference sequence). This CDR3 region has 14 residues. The V gene lost 9 bases and the J gene lost 0 bases, with 12 bases spanning the gap.

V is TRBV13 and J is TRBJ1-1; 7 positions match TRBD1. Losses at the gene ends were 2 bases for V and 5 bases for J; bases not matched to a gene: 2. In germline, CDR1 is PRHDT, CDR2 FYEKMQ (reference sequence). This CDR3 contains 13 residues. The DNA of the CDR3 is TGTGCCAGCAGCTTAACAGGGGATACTGAAGCTTTCTTT. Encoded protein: CASSLTGDTEAFF.

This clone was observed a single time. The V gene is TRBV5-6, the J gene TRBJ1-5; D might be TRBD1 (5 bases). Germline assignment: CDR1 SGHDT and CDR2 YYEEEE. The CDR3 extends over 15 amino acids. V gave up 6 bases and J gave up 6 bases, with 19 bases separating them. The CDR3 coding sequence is TGTGCCAGCACCCCAGGGATGTCGGCGGGTCAGCCCCAGCATTTT. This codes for CASTPGMSAGQPQHF.

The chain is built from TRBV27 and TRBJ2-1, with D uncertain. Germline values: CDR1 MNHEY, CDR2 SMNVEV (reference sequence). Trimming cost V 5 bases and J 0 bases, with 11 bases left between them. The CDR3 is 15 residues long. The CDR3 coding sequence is TGTGCCAGCAGTCCATCTCCGAGCTCCTACAATGAGCAGTTCTTC. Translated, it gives CASSPSPSSYNEQFF.

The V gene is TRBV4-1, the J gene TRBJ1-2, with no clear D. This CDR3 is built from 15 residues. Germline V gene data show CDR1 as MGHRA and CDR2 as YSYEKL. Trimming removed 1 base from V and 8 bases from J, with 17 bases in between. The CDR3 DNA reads TGCGCCAGCAGCCAAGGTCGGTCCGCGCTGGAGGGCTACACCTTC. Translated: CASSQGRSALEGYTF.

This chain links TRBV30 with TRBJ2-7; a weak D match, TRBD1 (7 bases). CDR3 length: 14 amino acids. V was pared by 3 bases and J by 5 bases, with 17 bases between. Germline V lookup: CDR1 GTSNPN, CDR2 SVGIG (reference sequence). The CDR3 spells CAWSFRGAPHEQYF. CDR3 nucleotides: TGTGCCTGGAGCTTCAGGGGGGCCCCCCACGAGCAGTACTTC.

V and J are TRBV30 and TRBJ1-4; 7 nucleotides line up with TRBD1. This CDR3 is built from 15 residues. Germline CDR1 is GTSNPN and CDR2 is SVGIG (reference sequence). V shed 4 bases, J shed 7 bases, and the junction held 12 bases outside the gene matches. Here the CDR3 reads CAWTGLPQGGEKLFF. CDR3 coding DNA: TGTGCCTGGACGGGACTTCCCCAGGGGGGTGAAAAACTGTTTTTT.

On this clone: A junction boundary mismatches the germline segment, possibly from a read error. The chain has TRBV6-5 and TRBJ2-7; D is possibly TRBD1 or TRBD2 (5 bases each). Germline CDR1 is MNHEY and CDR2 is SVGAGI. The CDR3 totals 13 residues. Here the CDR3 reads CAGSYSRGYEQYF. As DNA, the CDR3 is TGTGCCGGCAGTTACTCGAGGGGCTACGAGCAGTACTTC.

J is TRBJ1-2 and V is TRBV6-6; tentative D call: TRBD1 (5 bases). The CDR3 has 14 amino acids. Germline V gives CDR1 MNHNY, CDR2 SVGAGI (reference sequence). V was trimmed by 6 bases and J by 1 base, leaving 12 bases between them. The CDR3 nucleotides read TGTGCCAGCAGCGACAGATCCATTAACTATGGCTACACCTTC. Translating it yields CASSDRSINYGYTF.

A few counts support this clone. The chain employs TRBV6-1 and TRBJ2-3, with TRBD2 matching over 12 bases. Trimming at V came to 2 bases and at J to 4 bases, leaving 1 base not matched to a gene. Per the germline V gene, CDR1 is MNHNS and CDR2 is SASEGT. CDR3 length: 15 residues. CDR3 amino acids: CASSELAGGPDTQYF. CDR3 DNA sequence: TGTGCCAGCAGTGAACTAGCGGGGGGGCCAGATACGCAGTATTTT.

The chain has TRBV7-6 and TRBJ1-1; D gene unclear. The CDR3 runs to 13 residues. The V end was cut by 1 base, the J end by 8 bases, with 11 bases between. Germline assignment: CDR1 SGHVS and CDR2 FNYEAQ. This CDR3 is CASSLGSVQEAFF. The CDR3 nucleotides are TGTGCCAGCAGCTTAGGGTCAGTACAAGAAGCTTTCTTT. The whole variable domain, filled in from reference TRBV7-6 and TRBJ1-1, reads GAGVSQSPRYKVTKRGQDVALRCDPISGHVSLYWYRQALGQGPEFLTYFNYEAQQDKSGLPNDRFSAERPEGSISTLTIQRTEQRDSAMYRCASSLGSVQEAFFGQGTRLTVV.

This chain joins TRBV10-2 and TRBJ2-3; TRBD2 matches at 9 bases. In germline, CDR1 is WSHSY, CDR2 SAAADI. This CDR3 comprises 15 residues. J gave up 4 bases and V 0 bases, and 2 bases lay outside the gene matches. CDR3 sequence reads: CASSESSGGADTQYF. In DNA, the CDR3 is TGCGCCAGCAGTGAGTCTAGCGGGGGAGCAGATACGCAGTATTTT.

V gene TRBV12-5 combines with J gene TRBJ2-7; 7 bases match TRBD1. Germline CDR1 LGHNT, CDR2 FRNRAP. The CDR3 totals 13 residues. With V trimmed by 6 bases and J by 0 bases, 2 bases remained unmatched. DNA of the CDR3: TGTGCTAGTGGGTGGACAGGCTCCTACGAGCAGTACTTC. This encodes CASGWTGSYEQYF.

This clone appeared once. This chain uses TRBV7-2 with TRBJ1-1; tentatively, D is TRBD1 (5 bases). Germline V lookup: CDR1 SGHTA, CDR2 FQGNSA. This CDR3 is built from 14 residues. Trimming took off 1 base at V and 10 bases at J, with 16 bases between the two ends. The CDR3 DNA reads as TGTGCCAGCAGCTTAGTCACCGCCGGGACCATAGCTTTCTTT. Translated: CASSLVTAGTIAFF.

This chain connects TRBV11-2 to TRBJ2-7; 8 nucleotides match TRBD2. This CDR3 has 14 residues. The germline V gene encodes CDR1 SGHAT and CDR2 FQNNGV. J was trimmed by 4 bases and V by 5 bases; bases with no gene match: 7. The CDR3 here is CASSPGAGGYEQYF. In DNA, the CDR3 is TGTGCCAGCAGCCCTGGCGCGGGGGGTTACGAGCAGTACTTC. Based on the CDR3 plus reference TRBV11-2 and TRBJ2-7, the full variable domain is EAGVAQSPRYKIIEKRQSVAFWCNPISGHATLYWYQQILGQGPKLLIQFQNNGVVDDSQLPKDRFSAERLKGVDSTLKIQPAKLEDSAVYLCASSPGAGGYEQYFGPGTRLTVT.

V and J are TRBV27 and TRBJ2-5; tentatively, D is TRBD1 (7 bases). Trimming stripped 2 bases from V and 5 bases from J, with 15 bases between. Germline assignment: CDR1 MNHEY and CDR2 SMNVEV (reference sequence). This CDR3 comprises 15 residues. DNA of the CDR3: TGTGCCAGCAGTTTAGGGCAGGGGGGTTTGGAGACCCAGTACTTC. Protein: CASSLGQGGLETQYF.

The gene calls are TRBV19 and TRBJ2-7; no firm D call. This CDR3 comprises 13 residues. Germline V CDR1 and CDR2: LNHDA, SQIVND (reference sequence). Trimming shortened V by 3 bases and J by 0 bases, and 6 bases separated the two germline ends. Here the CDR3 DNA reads TGTGCCAGTAGTATTTTCAGCTCCTACGAGCAGTACTTC. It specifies CASSIFSSYEQYF.

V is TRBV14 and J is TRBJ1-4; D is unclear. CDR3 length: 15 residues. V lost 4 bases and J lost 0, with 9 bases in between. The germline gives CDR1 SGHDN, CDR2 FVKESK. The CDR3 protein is CASSPRTPTNEKLFF. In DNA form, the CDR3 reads TGTGCCAGCAGCCCCCGCACCCCAACTAATGAAAAACTGTTTTTT.

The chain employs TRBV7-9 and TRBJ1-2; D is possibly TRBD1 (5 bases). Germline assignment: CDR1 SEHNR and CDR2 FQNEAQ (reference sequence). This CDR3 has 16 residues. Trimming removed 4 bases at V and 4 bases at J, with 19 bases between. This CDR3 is CASSYIPGPAFYGYTF. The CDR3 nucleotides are TGTGCCAGCAGCTATATCCCGGGACCGGCGTTCTATGGCTACACCTTC.

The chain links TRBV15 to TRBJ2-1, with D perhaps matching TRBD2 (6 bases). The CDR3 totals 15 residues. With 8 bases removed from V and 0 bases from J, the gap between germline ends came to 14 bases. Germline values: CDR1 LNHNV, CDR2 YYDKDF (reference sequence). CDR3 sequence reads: CATAAGHSSYNEQFF. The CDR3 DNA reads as TGTGCCACCGCGGCGGGGCATAGCTCCTACAATGAGCAGTTCTTC.

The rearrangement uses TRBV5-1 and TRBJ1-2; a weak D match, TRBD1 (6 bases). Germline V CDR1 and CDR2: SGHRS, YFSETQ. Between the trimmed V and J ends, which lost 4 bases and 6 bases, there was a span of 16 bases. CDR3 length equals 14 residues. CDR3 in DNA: TGCGCCAGCAGCAGGACGACAGGAGGTGATGGCTACACCTTC. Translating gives CASSRTTGGDGYTF. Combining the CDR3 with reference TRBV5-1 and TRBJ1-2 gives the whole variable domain KAGVTQTPRYLIKTRGQQVTLSCSPISGHRSVSWYQQTPGQGLQFLFEYFSETQRNKGNFPGRFSGRQFSNSRSEMNVSTLELGDSALYLCASSRTTGGDGYTFGSGTRLTVV.

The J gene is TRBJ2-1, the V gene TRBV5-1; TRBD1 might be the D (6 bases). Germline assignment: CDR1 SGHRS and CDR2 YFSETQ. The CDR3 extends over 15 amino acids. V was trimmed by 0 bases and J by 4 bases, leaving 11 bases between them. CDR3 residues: CASSLGGGLYNEQFF. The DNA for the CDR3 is TGCGCCAGCAGCTTGGGAGGGGGTCTATACAATGAGCAGTTCTTC.

In nucleotides, the CDR3 is TGTGCCAGCAGCCCTACACAATACTACGAGCAGTACTTC. Translated: CASSPTQYYEQYF. The chain carries TRBV6-1 and TRBJ2-7; unclear D gene. The CDR3 is 13 amino acids. Trimming removed 6 bases at V and 3 bases at J, with 12 bases between. Germline loops: CDR1 MNHNS, CDR2 SASEGT.

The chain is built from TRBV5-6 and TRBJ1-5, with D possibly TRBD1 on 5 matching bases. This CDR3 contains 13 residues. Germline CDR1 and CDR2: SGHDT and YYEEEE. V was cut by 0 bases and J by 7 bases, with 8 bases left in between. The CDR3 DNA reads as TGTGCCAGCAGCTTGGGGGGCAGGCAGCCCCAGCATTTT. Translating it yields CASSLGGRQPQHF.

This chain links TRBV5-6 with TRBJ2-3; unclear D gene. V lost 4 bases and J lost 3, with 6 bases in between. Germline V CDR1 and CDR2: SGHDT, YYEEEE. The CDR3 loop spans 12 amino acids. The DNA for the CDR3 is TGTGCCAGCAGCCCTCGGACAGATACGCAGTATTTT. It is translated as CASSPRTDTQYF.

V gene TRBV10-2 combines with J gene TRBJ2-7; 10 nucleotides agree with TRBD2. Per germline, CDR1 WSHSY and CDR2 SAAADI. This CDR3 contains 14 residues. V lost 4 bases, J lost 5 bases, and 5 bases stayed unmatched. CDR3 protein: CASSVSGGAHEQYF. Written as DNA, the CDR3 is TGCGCCAGCAGTGTAAGCGGGGGGGCCCACGAGCAGTACTTC.

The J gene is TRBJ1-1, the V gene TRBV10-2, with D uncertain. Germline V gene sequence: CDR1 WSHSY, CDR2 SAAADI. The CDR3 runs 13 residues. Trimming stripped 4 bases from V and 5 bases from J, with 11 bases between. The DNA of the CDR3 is TGCGCCAGCAGTGCGGGGATTTTGACTGAAGCTTTCTTT. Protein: CASSAGILTEAFF.

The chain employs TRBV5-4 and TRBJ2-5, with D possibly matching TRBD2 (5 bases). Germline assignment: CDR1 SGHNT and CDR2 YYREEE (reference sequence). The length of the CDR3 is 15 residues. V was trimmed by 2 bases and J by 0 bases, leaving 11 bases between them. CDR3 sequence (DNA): TGTGCCAGCAGCTTAGGTGACTACAACCAAGAGACCCAGTACTTC. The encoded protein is CASSLGDYNQETQYF.

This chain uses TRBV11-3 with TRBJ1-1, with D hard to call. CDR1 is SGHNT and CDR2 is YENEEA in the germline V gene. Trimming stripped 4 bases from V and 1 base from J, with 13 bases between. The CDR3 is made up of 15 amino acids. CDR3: CASSSGVIQNTEAFF. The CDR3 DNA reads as TGTGCCAGCAGCTCAGGAGTCATCCAGAACACTGAAGCTTTCTTT.